This T cell receptor beta chain was sequenced for a study of blood T cell repertoires in COVID-19. Study background: From the United States, Italy and Spain came samples of acute and convalescent COVID-19. PBMCs, B-cell-depleted T cells, or T cells provided the cDNA or gDNA that made up the material.

Seattle patient enrollment occurred during active infection, with longitudinal follow-up thereafter. Original handling: From reference gene primer amplification, estimates of nucleated cell counts were derived. Clones were sequenced by immunoSEQ multiplex PCR, and TCRdb holds only the in-frame ones, with some missing. V and J calls plus clone size are reproduced from that table; the DNA served to infer D and trimming. The table has over 150,000 clones, approximately 80% seen once. The CDR3 is 14 amino acids. With V trimmed by 5 bases and J by 4 bases, 7 bases remained unmatched. Germline loops: CDR1 LNHDA, CDR2 SQIVND (reference sequence).

This rearrangement joins TRBV19 to TRBJ1-1; 7 nucleotides line up with TRBD1. The sequenced sample was peripheral blood. This receptor was obtained from a woman between 40 and 50 years old with COVID-19, enrolled during active disease. Here the CDR3 DNA reads TGTGCCAGTAGTCCACAAACAGGGGTCACTGAAGCTTTCTTT. As protein: CASSPQTGVTEAFF.